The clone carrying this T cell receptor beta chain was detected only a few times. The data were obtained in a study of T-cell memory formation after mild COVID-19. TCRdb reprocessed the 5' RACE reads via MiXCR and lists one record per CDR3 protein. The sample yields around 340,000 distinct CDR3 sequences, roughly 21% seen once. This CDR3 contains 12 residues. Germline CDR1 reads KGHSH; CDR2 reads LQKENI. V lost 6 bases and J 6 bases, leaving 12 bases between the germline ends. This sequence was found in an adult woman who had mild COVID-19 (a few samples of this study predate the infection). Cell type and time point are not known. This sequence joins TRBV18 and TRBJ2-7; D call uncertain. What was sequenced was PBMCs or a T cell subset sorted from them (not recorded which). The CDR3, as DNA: TGTGCCAGCTCCCTCCCGATGGGCGAGCAGTACTTC. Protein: CASSLPMGEQYF.